These T cell receptor beta chains were read from a single sample in a study of shared clonotypes between healthy human individuals. Only in-frame clones appear in the TCRdb table, and some are missing; sequencing was by immunoSEQ multiplex PCR. Found here are about half a million clones, about 80% of them singletons; the top ten hold 10% to 15%. The specimen sequenced was PBMCs. Receptors originate from a woman between 35 and 50 years old in good health. Some clones in this sample may be carry-over from other donors' samples. Each CDR3 is given with its conserved first and last residue. D genes are given only for firm matches. Expanded clones get a size class; other rows say once, few or many, or leave the size out.

TRBD2 | TRBJ2-3 | - | TRBV29-1 | TGCAGCGTTGCCCTAGCGGGAGAGGCAGATACGCAGTATTTT | CSVALAGEADTQYF
TRBD2 | TRBJ2-7 | once | TRBV19 | TGTGCCAGTAGTATACGACTAGCGGGGGCCGAGCAGTACTTC | CASSIRLAGAEQYF
TRBD2 | TRBJ2-1 | - | TRBV7-9 | TGTGCCAGCAGCACCGTAGCGGGCCGATTGAACAATGAGCAGTTCTTC | CASSTVAGRLNNEQFF
TRBD2 | TRBJ2-1 | - | TRBV18 | TGTGCCAGCTCACCACCGTCGAGGGAGGGTGAGCAGTTCTTC | CASSPPSREGEQFF
- | TRBJ2-3 | many | TRBV7-6 | TGTGCCAGCAGCGGGGTAATCGGGAGTGGAGGAGATACGCAGTATTTT | CASSGVIGSGGDTQYF
TRBD2 | TRBJ2-1 | - | TRBV7-8 | TGTGCCAGCAGCGGGGCCTGGGTAGCGGGAGTGAGTGAGCAGTTCTTC | CASSGAWVAGVSEQFF
- | TRBJ2-1 | - | TRBV14 | TGTGCCAGCAGCTTTGGCGGGAAAGGAGGGTATGAGCAGTTCTTC | CASSFGGKGGYEQFF
- | TRBJ1-3 | - | TRBV19 | TGTGCCAGTAGCCCCGGGGGGGTCTACAGCTCTGGAAACACCATATATTTT | CASSPGGVYSSGNTIYF
TRBD1 | TRBJ1-3 | - | TRBV2 | TGTGCCAGCAACGCCGGACAGGGATCGGCTGGAAACACCATATATTTT | CASNAGQGSAGNTIYF
- | TRBJ1-1 | - | TRBV6-1 | TGTGCCAGCAGTGAATCTCGGCTTGGAAGAGCTTTCTTT | CASSESRLGRAFF